The 13 T cell receptor beta chains listed next were all sequenced from one sample in a study of breast tumors, draining lymph nodes, adjacent tissues (dated by TCRdb to the mid-2010s). Libraries were constructed by multiplex PCR. Instrument used: Illumina HiSeq 2000. TCRdb passed the public sequencing reads through fastp at Q25 and MiXCR, retaining productive beta sequences. A single entry per CDR3 protein holds the most common genes and DNA from its merged rows. Present in this sample are 200,000 to 300,000 distinct CDR3 sequences, more than 30% of which were seen just once. The top ten clones comprise more than 0.95% of the sample. The lymph node samples were taken from the axillary draining lymph nodes of breast cancer patients. The sample was axillary lymph node tissue. These receptors came from a female donor with breast cancer. Some clones in this sample may be carry-over from other donors' samples.

Concerning this clonotype itself: This may be a read error, as it is one base from a much larger clone. The genes are TRBV20-1 and TRBJ2-7, with TRBD2 matching 9 bases. CDR3 length: 18 residues. V trimming: 5 bases; J trimming: 3 bases; junction bases outside the gene matches: 20. CDR1 and CDR2 (germline): DFQATT, SNEGSKA (reference sequence). In DNA, the CDR3 is TGCAGTGCTTGCCCCCCGGGGGGCCCGGCGACTAGCGGCTACGAGCAGTACTTC. Protein product: CSACPPGGPATSGYEQYF.

Note on this clonotype: This sequence may be a read error, since a much larger clone differs from it by one base. This chain uses TRBV7-2 with TRBJ1-3; D is ambiguous. This CDR3 has 14 residues. The germline gives CDR1 SGHTA, CDR2 FQGNSA. CDR3 sequence reads: CASSLAPAGNAIYF. The CDR3 DNA is TGTGCCAGCAGCTTAGCCCCAGCTGGAAACGCCATATATTTT.

This clonotype appeared a few times. The genes are TRBV27 and TRBJ2-1; 9 bases map to TRBD2. CDR1 is MNHEY and CDR2 is SMNVEV in the germline V gene (reference sequence). This CDR3 region has 15 residues. The J segment lost 7 bases and the V segment lost 8 bases, leaving 12 bases of the junction unmatched. The CDR3 region has the DNA TGTGCCAGCGGAGTACTAGCGGGCCTTTCGAATGAGCAGTTCTTC. This gives the protein CASGVLAGLSNEQFF.

Here the CDR3 reads CASSFFAGELFF. The CDR3 nucleotides read TGTGCCAGCAGTTTCTTCGCCGGGGAGCTGTTTTTT. This chain links TRBV12-3 or TRBV12-4 with TRBJ2-2; D is ambiguous. There are 12 residues in the CDR3. The V and J ends lost 3 bases and 6 bases respectively, with 5 bases between them.

A few counts support this clonotype. A read error may be the cause here, since a much bigger clone is one base away. The chain links TRBV5-4 to TRBJ1-6, with D perhaps matching TRBD1 (6 bases). Germline V gene sequence: CDR1 SGHNT, CDR2 YYREEE (reference sequence). The germline V and J ends were trimmed by 1 base and 10 bases, with 9 bases remaining between them. CDR3 length: 13 residues. The CDR3: CASSLNRASPLHF. CDR3 nucleotides: TGTGCCAGCAGCTTGAACAGGGCGTCACCCCTCCACTTT.

The chain has TRBV7-8 and TRBJ2-3; weak D call: TRBD2 (5 bases). This CDR3 comprises 14 residues. The ends were cut back, 1 base at V and 11 bases at J, with 16 bases in the middle. From germline, CDR1 is SGHVS and CDR2 FQNEAQ. The chain's CDR3 is CASSLGGSTCEQYF. CDR3 bases: TGTGCCAGCAGCTTAGGCGGGTCGACCTGCGAGCAGTATTTT.

This clonotype was counted ten times or more. The chain employs TRBV11-2 and TRBJ2-2; TRBD2 matches 13 bases. The CDR3 contains 16 residues. Looked up from germline, CDR1 is SGHAT and CDR2 is FQNNGV. V dropped 5 bases and J dropped 5; count of bases not matched to a gene: 5. In DNA form, the CDR3 reads TGTGCCAGCAGCACTCGGACTAGCGGGGGTACCGGGGAGCTGTTTTTT. Residues: CASSTRTSGGTGELFF.

This clonotype has at least ten counts. The chain recombines TRBV5-4 with TRBJ2-3; the D is unclear. Germline V lookup: CDR1 SGHNT, CDR2 YYREEE (reference sequence). The CDR3 is 14 residues long. V was shortened by 5 bases and J by 4 bases, with 14 bases between the two germline ends. CDR3 protein: CASRSGPGSDTQYF. CDR3 sequence (DNA): TGTGCCAGCAGGTCCGGTCCAGGTTCAGATACGCAGTATTTT.

This clonotype was detected ten times or more. This chain connects TRBV11-3 to TRBJ2-5; D is unresolved. V lost 3 bases to trimming and J lost 5 bases, with 19 bases between them. Germline V gene data show CDR1 as SGHNT and CDR2 as YENEEA. The CDR3 totals 16 residues. The CDR3 region is CASSLERGAVGETQYF. CDR3 coding DNA: TGTGCCAGCAGCTTGGAGCGCGGCGCGGTTGGGGAGACCCAGTACTTC. The variable domain in full, with the rest retrieved from reference TRBV11-3 and TRBJ2-5, is EAGVVQSPRYKIIEKKQPVAFWCNPISGHNTLYWYLQNLGQGPELLIRYENEEAVDDSQLPKDRFSAERLKGVDSTLKIQPAELGDSAVYLCASSLERGAVGETQYFGPGTRLLVL.

This clonotype was observed at least ten times. In DNA form, the CDR3 reads TGCAGTGCTAGAGATAAAGGGTCGGGCTCTGGGGCCAACGTCCTGACTTTC. This translates into CSARDKGSGSGANVLTF. The chain uses TRBV20-1 and TRBJ2-6; no definite D call. CDR3 length equals 17 residues. Germline loops: CDR1 DFQATT, CDR2 SNEGSKA (reference sequence). Deletions cut 0 bases from V and 0 bases from J, with 12 bases between.

This clonotype was detected ten times or more. The V call is TRBV10-1, the J call TRBJ2-3; D gene unclear. This CDR3 is 15 amino acids long. Looked up from germline, CDR1 is WNHNN and CDR2 is SYGVQD (reference sequence). Trimming took off 2 bases at V and 2 bases at J, with 11 bases between the two ends. CDR3 residues: CASSEVFWVTDTQYF. Here the CDR3 DNA reads TGCGCCAGCAGTGAGGTGTTTTGGGTCACAGATACGCAGTATTTT.

With regard to this clonotype: The final CDR3 position lacks the conserved phenylalanine or tryptophan, pointing to a likely read error. The chain joins TRBV2 to TRBJ2-7; the D is unclear. Germline V gene lookup returns CDR1 SNHLY and CDR2 FYNNEI. The germline V and J ends were trimmed by 4 bases and 2 bases, with 12 bases remaining between them. This CDR3 is built from 14 residues. The CDR3 spells CASSVKRGPYEQYL. CDR3 DNA: TGTGCCAGCAGTGTCAAGCGAGGACCCTACGAGCAGTACCTC.

As concerns this clonotype: The junction differs from germline at one of its ends, possibly a read error. The genes are TRBV5-1 and TRBJ1-3; 8 nucleotides align to TRBD1. Per germline, CDR1 SGHRS and CDR2 YFSETQ. The CDR3 covers 18 residues. The CDR3 reads CASSPLPGGLSSGNTIYF. In DNA, the CDR3 is TGTGCCAGCTCACCACTGCCAGGGGGCCTGAGCTCTGGAAACACCATATATTTT. Using reference TRBV5-1 and TRBJ1-3 for the parts outside the CDR3, the full variable domain is KAGVTQTPRYLIKTRGQQVTLSCSPISGHRSVSWYQQTPGQGLQFLFEYFSETQRNKGNFPGRFSGRQFSNSRSEMNVSTLELGDSALYLCASSPLPGGLSSGNTIYFGEGSWLTVV.